Listed here are 18 T cell receptor beta chains from one sample, sequenced in a study of shared clonotypes between healthy human individuals. Sequenced by immunoSEQ multiplex PCR; TCRdb stores in-frame clones only, minus some. Altogether about 2.3 million clones are present, over 90% being singletons, with the ten largest covering 0.35% to 0.5%. Sequenced input: naive CD4+ T cells from PBMCs. Indicated subset: CD45RA+ positively selected. The receptors were sampled from a man younger than 35 in good health. Some clones in this sample may be carry-over from other donors' samples.

This clone came up a few times. The chain recombines TRBV29-1 with TRBJ1-1; maybe TRBD1 (5 bases). Germline CDR1 reads SQVTM; CDR2 reads ANQGSEA. This CDR3 has 13 amino acids. Trimming took 7 bases from V and 5 from J, leaving 17 bases between them. This CDR3 reads CSATGRQETEAFF. The DNA for the CDR3 is TGCAGCGCCACGGGACGGCAGGAGACTGAAGCTTTCTTT.

J is TRBJ2-7 and V is TRBV7-8; TRBD1 agrees at 8 bases. Germline values: CDR1 SGHVS, CDR2 FQNEAQ. This CDR3 comprises 16 residues. After removal of 6 bases from V and 0 bases from J, the junction contained 10 bases not matched to a gene. The CDR3 nucleotides read TGTGCCAGCAGTTGGCAGGGGGCCCGCCTCTCCTACGAGCAGTACTTC. Translation gives CASSWQGARLSYEQYF.

The rearrangement joins TRBV5-1 to TRBJ2-3; D remains ambiguous. With 1 base removed from V and 2 bases from J, the gap between germline ends came to 14 bases. Germline CDR1 is SGHRS and CDR2 is YFSETQ. This CDR3 contains 16 residues. This CDR3 reads CASSLYSTRSTDTQYF. The CDR3 DNA sequence: TGCGCCAGCAGCTTGTACTCCACACGCTCCACAGATACGCAGTATTTT.

This sequence joins TRBV5-1 and TRBJ2-2; D is unclear. Germline CDR1 reads SGHRS; CDR2 reads YFSETQ. V lost 3 bases, J lost 1 base, and 13 bases lay in between. This CDR3 is built from 16 residues. CDR3 loop: CASSYTVVGNTGELFF. The CDR3 nucleotides are TGCGCCAGCAGCTACACGGTTGTGGGGAACACCGGGGAGCTGTTTTTT.

The chain couples TRBV5-5 to TRBJ2-1; TRBD2 might be the D (6 bases). The CDR3 loop spans 15 amino acids. From germline, CDR1 is SGHKS and CDR2 YYEKEE (reference sequence). V gave up 4 bases and J gave up 7 bases, with 18 bases separating them. The CDR3 DNA sequence: TGTGCCAGCAGCCTCTCCGCGGGGTGGGGGAATGAGCAGTTCTTC. Protein product: CASSLSAGWGNEQFF.

The J gene is TRBJ2-3, the V gene TRBV10-3; possibly TRBD1 for D (6 bases). Germline CDR1 reads ENHRY; CDR2 reads SYGVKD. Trimming left V 4 bases short and J 6 bases short, with 11 bases between. CDR3 length: 13 amino acids. In nucleotides, the CDR3 is TGTGCCATCAGTGGGGGGCCGGAGGATACGCAGTATTTT. It is translated as CAISGGPEDTQYF.

The gene calls are TRBV28 and TRBJ2-7, with a possible D match to TRBD1 (5 bases). There are 13 residues in the CDR3. V was trimmed by 7 bases and J by 7 bases, leaving 17 bases between them. Germline assignment: CDR1 MDHEN and CDR2 SYDVKM. CDR3 coding DNA: TGTGCCAGCATTAGCAGGGAACAAGGAGAGCAGTACTTC. Amino acid sequence: CASISREQGEQYF.

This chain joins TRBV9 and TRBJ2-7; D is possibly TRBD1 (6 bases). Germline V gene data show CDR1 as SGDLS and CDR2 as YYNGEE. The CDR3 extends over 14 amino acids. V lost 1 base and J lost 2, with 10 bases in between. For the CDR3, the DNA is TGTGCCAGCAGCGTATTGGGGGCCCCCTACGAGCAGTACTTC. Its protein is CASSVLGAPYEQYF.

A single count supports this clone. The J gene is TRBJ2-3, the V gene TRBV19; D remains unclear. V lost 4 bases and J lost 0, with 8 bases in between. This CDR3 has 14 amino acids. The germline gives CDR1 LNHDA, CDR2 SQIVND (reference sequence). CDR3 in amino acids: CASSTDPSTDTQYF. CDR3 sequence (DNA): TGTGCCAGTAGTACGGACCCTAGCACAGATACGCAGTATTTT.

V usage is TRBV4-2 and J usage is TRBJ1-2; 7 nucleotides agree with TRBD1. V trimming: 2 bases; J trimming: 2 bases; junction bases outside the gene matches: 8. The CDR3 is 16 residues long. Germline V gives CDR1 LGHNA, CDR2 YNFKEQ. The CDR3 nucleotides are TGTGCCAGCAGCCAACAAATTCGACAGGGAAACTATGGCTACACCTTC. Protein: CASSQQIRQGNYGYTF.

This clone was picked up one time. This chain joins TRBV21-1 and TRBJ2-1; TRBD2 was called by the table and not checked on the DNA. TRBV21-1 is a pseudogene locus. The CDR3 has 15 amino acids. This chain's CDR3 is CASSPGVVAHNEQFF. The CDR3 nucleotides are TGTGCCAGCAGCCCCGGGGTAGTTGCCCACAATGAGCAGTTCTTC.

This chain joins TRBV27 and TRBJ2-6, with 12 bases fitting TRBD1. The CDR3 has 18 residues. Germline CDR1 reads MNHEY; CDR2 reads SMNVEV (reference sequence). V was pared by 2 bases and J by 2 bases, with 4 bases of the junction left unmatched. The CDR3 region has the DNA TGTGCCAGCAGTTTACAGGGACAGGGGGCGCCTGGGGCCAACGTCCTGACTTTC. Protein: CASSLQGQGAPGANVLTF.

The chain employs TRBV29-1 and TRBJ2-5, with D unresolved. Trimming removed 3 bases from V and 2 bases from J, with 10 bases in between. The CDR3 consists of 13 residues. Germline V gene lookup returns CDR1 SQVTM and CDR2 ANQGSEA. Here the CDR3 reads CSVDPGTQETQYF. In nucleotides, the CDR3 is TGCAGCGTTGATCCGGGCACGCAAGAGACCCAGTACTTC.

This clone showed up just a few times. The chain has TRBV5-6 and TRBJ1-1; TRBD1 matches 8 bases. With 2 bases clipped from V and 9 bases from J, the junction kept 6 bases outside the gene matches. Germline loops: CDR1 SGHDT, CDR2 YYEEEE. The CDR3 runs to 13 residues. CDR3 coding DNA: TGTGCCAGCAGCTTTTCAGGGGGCGGGAAAGCTTTCTTT. Translated, it gives CASSFSGGGKAFF.

The chain combines TRBV11-2 with TRBJ2-1; 7 nucleotides line up with TRBD2. The CDR3 has 14 amino acids. V was pared by 2 bases and J by 4 bases, with 2 bases of the junction left unmatched. The germline gives CDR1 SGHAT, CDR2 FQNNGV. The CDR3 sequence: CASSLWGGYNEQFF. The CDR3 bases are TGTGCCAGCAGCTTATGGGGGGGGTACAATGAGCAGTTCTTC.

The gene calls are TRBV18 and TRBJ2-7; 8 bases map to TRBD1. V shed 5 bases and J 2 bases; nucleotides not matched to a gene: 8. Germline V CDR1 and CDR2: KGHSH, LQKENI. The CDR3 totals 15 residues. In nucleotides, the CDR3 is TGTGCCAGCTCAGCTGGGACAGGCCAAACCTACGAGCAGTACTTC. The encoded protein is CASSAGTGQTYEQYF.

The V and J genes are TRBV11-2 and TRBJ2-5; D is unresolved. The length of the CDR3 is 11 residues. Germline lookup yields CDR1 SGHAT and CDR2 FQNNGV. V dropped 5 bases and J dropped 5 bases, with 6 bases sitting between them. This chain's CDR3 is CASSQMETQYF. In nucleotides, the CDR3 is TGTGCCAGCAGCCAGATGGAGACCCAGTACTTC.

This chain connects TRBV30 to TRBJ2-1; D is ambiguous. There are 15 residues in the CDR3. Germline CDR1 is GTSNPN and CDR2 is SVGIG (reference sequence). V was clipped by 0 bases and J by 0 bases, with 9 bases between them. Here the CDR3 reads CAWSVRSLSYNEQFF. The CDR3 region has the DNA TGTGCCTGGAGTGTACGTAGCCTCTCCTACAATGAGCAGTTCTTC. Full variable domain (rest looked up from reference TRBV30 and TRBJ2-1): SQTIHQWPATLVQPVGSPLSLECTVEGTSNPNLYWYRQAAGRGLQLLFYSVGIGQISSEVPQNLSASRPQDRQFILSSKKLLLSDSGFYLCAWSVRSLSYNEQFFGPGTRLTVL.